This passage covers 27 T cell receptor beta chains from one sample sequenced in a study of blood T cell repertoires in COVID-19. Clones were sequenced by immunoSEQ multiplex PCR, and TCRdb holds only the in-frame ones, with some missing. Of 200,000 to 250,000 clones listed, about four fifths were seen once; the top ten hold 3% to 4.5%. Sequenced input: peripheral blood. The receptors come from a woman older than 75 with acute or convalescent COVID-19.

The CDR3 loop is CASGLVESGAGEQYF. The DNA for the CDR3 is TGTGCTAGTGGTTTGGTAGAGAGTGGGGCGGGAGAGCAGTACTTC. The J gene is TRBJ2-7, the V gene TRBV12-5, with a tentative D call TRBD2 (6 bases). The germline gives CDR1 LGHNT, CDR2 FRNRAP. This CDR3 has 15 residues. V dropped 0 bases and J dropped 7 bases, with 16 bases sitting between them.

As to this clone: Within the sample, other DNA sequences also encode this same CDR3. The gene calls are TRBV18 and TRBJ1-1; TRBD1 agrees at 8 bases. With 6 bases clipped from V and 1 base from J, the junction kept 4 bases outside the gene matches. There are 14 residues in the CDR3. Germline V gene lookup returns CDR1 KGHSH and CDR2 LQKENI. As DNA, the CDR3 is TGTGCCAGCTCCCCAGGACAGGGGAACACTGAAGCTTTCTTT. This translates into CASSPGQGNTEAFF. The entire variable domain, with the rest obtained from reference TRBV18 and TRBJ1-1, is as follows: NAGVMQNPRHLVRRRGQEARLRCSPMKGHSHVYWYRQLPEEGLKFMVYLQKENIIDESGMPKERFSAEFPKEGPSILRIQQVVRGDSAAYFCASSPGQGNTEAFFGQGTRLTVV.

This rearrangement joins TRBV28 to TRBJ1-1; 9 positions agree with TRBD1. Germline V gene lookup returns CDR1 MDHEN and CDR2 SYDVKM. V lost 5 bases, J lost 8 bases, and 6 bases stayed unmatched. The CDR3 spans 13 residues. Here the CDR3 DNA reads TGTGCCAGCAGTGGGGGGACAGGGCTAGAAGCTTTCTTT. It translates to CASSGGTGLEAFF.

J is TRBJ1-5 and V is TRBV6-5, with D maybe TRBD1 (6 bases). The ends were cut back, 6 bases at V and 1 base at J, with 13 bases in the middle. CDR1 and CDR2 (germline): MNHEY, SVGAGI. This CDR3 comprises 15 residues. The CDR3, as DNA: TGTGCCAGCAGCAGGGGCGGACAGAGCAATCAGCCCCAGCATTTT. Translated, it gives CASSRGGQSNQPQHF.

This clone was counted a few times. V is TRBV7-2 and J is TRBJ2-1; weak D call: TRBD2 (6 bases). The CDR3 contains 17 residues. V lost 2 bases to trimming and J lost 0 bases, with 14 bases between them. From germline, CDR1 is SGHTA and CDR2 FQGNSA. Written as DNA, the CDR3 is TGTGCCAGCAGCTTAAGTAGCGGCCTGAGCTCCTACAATGAGCAGTTCTTC. Translation: CASSLSSGLSSYNEQFF.

This chain uses TRBV19 with TRBJ1-5; 9 positions agree with TRBD1. The germline CDR1 and CDR2 sequences are LNHDA and SQIVND (reference sequence). This CDR3 region has 15 residues. After removal of 6 bases from V and 3 bases from J, the junction contained 6 bases not matched to a gene. The CDR3 loop reads CASSQQGAYNQPQHF. The CDR3 region has the DNA TGTGCCAGTAGCCAACAGGGGGCCTACAATCAGCCCCAGCATTTT.

This chain uses TRBV11-2 with TRBJ1-5; D uncertain. Between the trimmed V and J ends, which lost 7 bases and 6 bases, there was a span of 13 bases. This CDR3 spans 13 amino acids. The germline V gene encodes CDR1 SGHAT and CDR2 FQNNGV. CDR3 protein: CASTAGGGQPQHF. The CDR3 DNA is TGTGCCAGCACCGCGGGTGGAGGTCAGCCCCAGCATTTT.

The rearrangement links TRBV6-1 to TRBJ1-1; 10 bases are shared with TRBD1. The CDR3 has 15 residues. Trimming cost V 1 base and J 3 bases; bases outside gene matches: 2. Germline assignment: CDR1 MNHNS and CDR2 SASEGT. The DNA for the CDR3 is TGTGCCAGCAGTGAAGGGACAGGGGGGTACACTGAAGCTTTCTTT. Residues: CASSEGTGGYTEAFF.

The V gene is TRBV10-3, the J gene TRBJ1-1; unclear D gene. V was trimmed by 6 bases and J by 8 bases, leaving 22 bases between them. The length of the CDR3 is 15 residues. Germline lookup yields CDR1 ENHRY and CDR2 SYGVKD. The CDR3 reads CAISSLRVPAAEAFF. CDR3 coding DNA: TGTGCCATCAGCTCCCTCCGGGTCCCCGCGGCGGAAGCTTTCTTT.

J is TRBJ1-2 and V is TRBV15; D is possibly TRBD1 (6 bases). Per germline, CDR1 LNHNV and CDR2 YYDKDF (reference sequence). The V end was cut by 3 bases, the J end by 3 bases, with 11 bases between. This CDR3 spans 14 amino acids. This CDR3 is CATSRRTEDYGYTF. The CDR3 region has the DNA TGTGCCACCAGCAGGAGGACAGAAGACTATGGCTACACCTTC.

The chain has TRBV24-1 and TRBJ1-5; no definite D call. Trimming left V 1 base short and J 5 bases short, with 5 bases between. From germline, CDR1 is KGHDR and CDR2 SFDVKD. This CDR3 has 13 amino acids. The CDR3 coding sequence is TGTGCCACCAGTGATTTTCGGGATCAGCCCCAGCATTTT. The encoded protein is CATSDFRDQPQHF.

V and J are TRBV5-6 and TRBJ1-2; 8 bases match TRBD1. The V gene's germline CDR1 is SGHDT and CDR2 YYEEEE. This CDR3 is built from 17 residues. J was trimmed by 6 bases and V by 0 bases; bases with no gene match: 13. CDR3 nucleotides: TGTGCCAGCAGCTTGGGGCAGGGGGCTGCGGTTCTGCATGGCTACACCTTC. Translating it yields CASSLGQGAAVLHGYTF.

The gene calls are TRBV6-5 and TRBJ1-2; 8 bases are a match to TRBD1. J gave up 8 bases and V 6 bases, and 11 bases lay outside the gene matches. CDR1 is MNHEY, CDR2 SVGAGI, per germline. CDR3 length: 14 amino acids. The CDR3 protein is CASRQGDLYGGYTF. CDR3 nucleotide sequence: TGTGCCAGCAGACAGGGGGATCTCTATGGAGGCTACACCTTC.

This chain joins TRBV3-1 (or the pseudogene TRBV3-2) and TRBJ1-2; D not resolved. CDR3 length: 17 amino acids. The V end was cut by 1 base, the J end by 4 bases, with 19 bases between. The germline V gene has CDR1 LGHDT and CDR2 YNNKEL (reference sequence). The CDR3 here is CASSQAGWEWGGYGYTF. The CDR3 DNA follows: TGTGCCAGCAGCCAAGCAGGCTGGGAGTGGGGTGGCTATGGCTACACCTTC.

This chain uses TRBV21-1 with TRBJ2-3; the table's D call TRBD1 went unverified against the DNA. TRBV21-1 is a listed pseudogene. The CDR3 contains 18 residues. CDR3 coding DNA: TGTGCCAGCAGCAAAGTAGGTGTGGGACAGGGGGGAACAGATACGCAGTATTTT. This codes for CASSKVGVGQGGTDTQYF.

A word on this clone: A much bigger clone sits one base away, suggesting this may be a read error. Other DNA sequences from this sample encode an identical CDR3 as well. The chain employs TRBV19 and TRBJ2-5; D perhaps matches TRBD2 (7 bases). The germline CDR1 and CDR2 sequences are LNHDA and SQIVND (reference sequence). The V and J ends lost 6 bases and 3 bases respectively, with 14 bases between them. CDR3 length equals 14 residues. The CDR3 sequence: CASRLAGAKETQYF. The CDR3 DNA reads as TGTGCCAGTAGACTGGCGGGGGCTAAAGAGACCCAGTACTTC.

The chain recombines TRBV7-9 with TRBJ1-1; D possibly corresponds to TRBD1 (5 bases). Per the germline V gene, CDR1 is SEHNR and CDR2 is FQNEAQ (reference sequence). Trimming cost V 5 bases and J 5 bases, with 12 bases left between them. The length of the CDR3 is 13 residues. The CDR3 spells CASSLDRMTEAFF. The CDR3 DNA reads as TGTGCCAGCAGCCTCGACAGAATGACTGAAGCTTTCTTT.

This clone has only a few counts. V gene TRBV7-2 combines with J gene TRBJ2-1, with D perhaps matching TRBD2 (5 bases). Germline V gene sequence: CDR1 SGHTA, CDR2 FQGNSA. The CDR3 is 13 amino acids. Trimming stripped 4 bases from V and 5 bases from J, with 9 bases between. The CDR3 coding sequence is TGTGCCAGCAGCTCTTGGCGGGACAATGAGCAGTTCTTC. Its protein product is CASSSWRDNEQFF. The full variable domain, with the rest looked up from reference TRBV7-2 and TRBJ2-1, is GAGVSQSPSNKVTEKGKDVELRCDPISGHTALYWYRQSLGQGLEFLIYFQGNSAPDKSGLPSDRFSAERTGGSVSTLTIQRTQQEDSAVYLCASSSWRDNEQFFGPGTRLTVL.

The chain joins TRBV6-2 or TRBV6-3 to TRBJ1-6; tentatively, D is TRBD1 (6 bases). Germline V lookup: CDR1 MNHEY, CDR2 SVGEGT. Trimming took 4 bases from V and 9 from J, leaving 16 bases between them. The CDR3 length is 15 residues. The chain's CDR3 is CASSSGALNLSPLHF. CDR3 DNA sequence: TGTGCCAGCAGTTCAGGGGCGCTCAACCTTTCACCCCTCCACTTT.

This clone was observed once. The CDR3 spells CASSQTTGAGDTQYF. As DNA, the CDR3 is TGTGCCAGCAGTCAGACCACAGGGGCAGGGGATACGCAGTATTTT. The chain joins TRBV11-3 to TRBJ2-3, with 7 bases matching TRBD1. The CDR3 runs to 15 residues. The V gene end was trimmed by 6 bases and the J gene end by 6 bases; junction bases not matched to a gene: 12. The germline CDR1 and CDR2 sequences are SGHNT and YENEEA.

The gene calls are TRBV10-3 and TRBJ1-1; TRBD1 is a possible D gene (5 bases). This CDR3 has 13 amino acids. Germline V gives CDR1 ENHRY, CDR2 SYGVKD. Trimming took off 5 bases at V and 1 base at J, with 8 bases between the two ends. The CDR3 DNA reads TGTGCCATCAGTCTCACAGGGAACACTGAAGCTTTCTTT. Translated, it gives CAISLTGNTEAFF.

The chain is built from TRBV19 and TRBJ1-2; TRBD1 aligns across 8 bases. Trimming cost V 5 bases and J 8 bases; bases outside gene matches: 10. Germline values: CDR1 LNHDA, CDR2 SQIVND (reference sequence). CDR3 length: 14 amino acids. This chain's CDR3 is CASSSGQGEGGYTF. CDR3 bases: TGTGCCAGTAGTTCTGGACAGGGTGAAGGAGGCTACACCTTC.

The chain has TRBV15 and TRBJ1-2; D is ambiguous. Trimming cost V 0 bases and J 2 bases, with 13 bases left between them. Germline lookup yields CDR1 LNHNV and CDR2 YYDKDF (reference sequence). The length of the CDR3 is 16 residues. CDR3: CATSREPQDLNYGYTF. The CDR3 DNA reads as TGTGCCACCAGCAGAGAACCACAAGATTTGAACTATGGCTACACCTTC.

V is TRBV6-5 and J is TRBJ1-2; 10 nucleotides match TRBD1. The ends lost 2 bases at V and 7 bases at J; junction bases unmatched: 10. Germline assignment: CDR1 MNHEY and CDR2 SVGAGI. The CDR3 covers 16 residues. The CDR3 coding sequence is TGTGCCAGCAGTTACCAAGGGGGACAGGGGATCAGTGGCTACACCTTC. Its protein product is CASSYQGGQGISGYTF.

The chain recombines TRBV3-1 (or the pseudogene TRBV3-2) with TRBJ1-1, with D tentatively TRBD1 (5 bases). The CDR3 runs to 16 residues. Trimming left V 4 bases short and J 4 bases short, with 19 bases between. Germline V gene data show CDR1 as LGHDT and CDR2 as YNNKEL (reference sequence). CDR3 protein: CASSPYGAGIVTEAFF. CDR3 DNA: TGTGCCAGCAGCCCCTACGGGGCGGGAATTGTCACTGAAGCTTTCTTT.

CDR3 nucleotide sequence: TGTGCCAGCAGGCGAGAGGAGGGACGGCCTTTTGAAAAACTGTTTTTT. Amino acids: CASRREEGRPFEKLFF. The chain couples TRBV27 to TRBJ1-4; weak D call: TRBD1 (5 bases). V was pared by 6 bases and J by 7 bases, with 21 bases between. Germline-derived CDR1 and CDR2 are MNHEY and SMNVEV (reference sequence). This CDR3 is built from 16 residues.

The DNA for the CDR3 is TGTGCCACCAGCAGAGATCTCGCCGCGCCGAACACTGAAGCTTTCTTT. It codes for CATSRDLAAPNTEAFF. The gene calls are TRBV15 and TRBJ1-1; D is unclear. Trimming pared 0 bases from V and 1 base from J, leaving 12 bases between. The CDR3 contains 16 residues. Per the germline V gene, CDR1 is LNHNV and CDR2 is YYDKDF (reference sequence).